These 28 T cell receptor beta chains share one sample of origin, sequenced in a study of Ad26.COV2.S vaccination and SARS-CoV-2 variants. Treatment defined: about 20 received Ad26.COV2.S at low or high dose, single or two shots; roughly five received placebo; per-sample allocation not given. Sampling was performed 63 days after the first vaccine or placebo injection. Only in-frame clones appear in the TCRdb table, and some are missing; sequencing was by immunoSEQ multiplex PCR. The repertoire holds approximately 400,000 clones, 83% seen once, with around 7.4% in the top ten. Sequences were derived from peripheral blood, sampled in a trial of Ad26.COV2.S vaccine versus placebo. Receptors originate from a person aged 18-65 years who received the Ad26.COV2.S COVID-19 vaccine or a placebo.

A single count supports this clone. No DNA is shown, since the ends of the CDR3 on it are uncertain; the CDR3 is the one TCRdb lists. The J gene is TRBJ1-5, the V gene TRBV4-3; whether TRBD1, the table's D call, matches the DNA was not checked. CDR1 LGHNA and CDR2 YSLEER come from the germline V gene. The CDR3 spans 16 residues, counting both ends. The CDR3 here is CASSLFSGQGYQPQHF.

This chain joins TRBV18 and TRBJ2-5; 7 bases map to TRBD1. The CDR3 loop spans 16 amino acids. V shed 5 bases, J shed 5 bases, and the junction held 14 bases outside the gene matches. CDR1 and CDR2 (germline): KGHSH, LQKENI. For the CDR3, the DNA is TGTGCCAGCTCAGGGACGACAGGGATCAATGGGGAGACCCAGTACTTC. Amino acids: CASSGTTGINGETQYF.

This clone was seen a single time. The rearrangement links TRBV5-6 to TRBJ1-2, with a possible D match to TRBD1 (5 bases). This CDR3 spans 13 amino acids. The V end was cut by 2 bases, the J end by 4 bases, with 9 bases between. Germline V lookup: CDR1 SGHDT, CDR2 YYEEEE. The CDR3 sequence is CASSLAGIYGYTF. For the CDR3, the DNA is TGTGCCAGCAGCTTAGCAGGGATCTATGGCTACACCTTC.

V and J are TRBV6-5 and TRBJ2-3; no firm D call. Trimming stripped 4 bases from V and 0 bases from J, with 5 bases between. The germline V gene has CDR1 MNHEY and CDR2 SVGAGI. There are 13 residues in the CDR3. The CDR3 DNA is TGTGCCAGCAGTTCCAGCAGCACAGATACGCAGTATTTT. Translation: CASSSSSTDTQYF.

The chain joins TRBV11-2 to TRBJ2-5, with D unresolved. The CDR3 length is 12 residues. V was shortened by 5 bases and J by 7 bases, with 11 bases between the two germline ends. CDR1 SGHAT and CDR2 FQNNGV come from the germline V gene. The CDR3 loop is CASSHSLGTQYF. CDR3 DNA sequence: TGTGCCAGCAGCCACTCCCTGGGGACCCAGTACTTC.

V and J are TRBV5-4 and TRBJ1-2, with a weak D call TRBD1 (5 bases). This CDR3 spans 15 amino acids. In germline, CDR1 is SGHNT, CDR2 YYREEE (reference sequence). Trimming took off 3 bases at V and 4 bases at J, with 16 bases between the two ends. The CDR3, as DNA: TGTGCCAGCAGCTATAGGGGTCAGGGCCTCTATGGCTACACCTTC. It specifies CASSYRGQGLYGYTF.

This chain uses TRBV27 with TRBJ1-5; the D gene is possibly TRBD1 (6 bases). The CDR3 has 15 amino acids. Trimming left V 0 bases short and J 5 bases short, with 11 bases between. The germline V gene encodes CDR1 MNHEY and CDR2 SMNVEV (reference sequence). CDR3 residues: CASSLSWTEDQPQHF. The CDR3 coding sequence is TGTGCCAGCAGTTTATCGTGGACAGAAGATCAGCCCCAGCATTTT.

This clone turned up a few times. The chain employs TRBV18 and TRBJ2-1; no clear D. The CDR3 sequence is 12 residues long. CDR1 is KGHSH, CDR2 LQKENI, per germline. V gave up 1 base and J gave up 6 bases, with 4 bases separating them. The CDR3 loop reads CASSPHINEQFF. The CDR3 coding sequence is TGTGCCAGCTCACCACACATCAATGAGCAGTTCTTC.

This chain connects TRBV5-6 to TRBJ2-1; maybe TRBD2 (5 bases). This CDR3 contains 15 residues. V lost 1 base and J lost 6, with 14 bases in between. Germline V gene data show CDR1 as SGHDT and CDR2 as YYEEEE. Written as DNA, the CDR3 is TGTGCCAGCAGCTTGAGGCCGACACGGGGCAATGAGCAGTTCTTC. Its translation is CASSLRPTRGNEQFF.

This chain uses TRBV9 with TRBJ2-3; maybe TRBD2 (5 bases). This CDR3 is built from 16 residues. Trimming cost V 0 bases and J 0 bases, with 11 bases left between them. The germline V gene encodes CDR1 SGDLS and CDR2 YYNGEE. This CDR3 reads CASSVGRAFSTDTQYF. CDR3 nucleotide sequence: TGTGCCAGCAGCGTAGGGCGGGCCTTTAGCACAGATACGCAGTATTTT.

There are a few counts of this clone. V gene TRBV9 combines with J gene TRBJ2-5; possibly TRBD2 for D (6 bases). Germline CDR1 and CDR2: SGDLS and YYNGEE. The CDR3 is 16 amino acids. The V end lost 3 bases, the J end lost 4 bases, and 19 bases lay between the germline ends. CDR3 protein: CASSGPLPRGAETQYF. DNA of the CDR3: TGTGCCAGCAGCGGGCCCCTCCCGCGGGGCGCAGAGACCCAGTACTTC.

The rearrangement links TRBV2 to TRBJ1-4; TRBD1 agrees at 7 bases. Germline values: CDR1 SNHLY, CDR2 FYNNEI. The ends lost 7 bases at V and 5 bases at J; junction bases unmatched: 13. CDR3 size: 16 residues. CDR3 sequence reads: CASKGTWTGVNEKLFF. CDR3 in DNA: TGTGCCAGCAAGGGGACCTGGACAGGCGTGAATGAAAAACTGTTTTTT.

The rearrangement joins TRBV7-3 to TRBJ2-5; the D gene could be TRBD1 or TRBD2 (5 bases each). CDR1 is SGHTA, CDR2 FQGTGA, per germline. Trimming took 1 base from V and 3 from J, leaving 6 bases between them. The CDR3 extends over 13 amino acids. The CDR3: CASSLRGKETQYF. CDR3 sequence (DNA): TGTGCCAGCAGCTTAAGGGGGAAAGAGACCCAGTACTTC.

The V and J genes are TRBV10-3 and TRBJ1-2; D remains unclear. The ends were cut back, 3 bases at V and 5 bases at J, with 19 bases in the middle. The V gene's germline CDR1 is ENHRY and CDR2 SYGVKD. This CDR3 comprises 16 residues. The CDR3 spells CAISEENMDSRYGYTF. The CDR3 nucleotides are TGTGCCATCAGTGAAGAGAACATGGACTCGAGATATGGCTACACCTTC.

V gene TRBV2 combines with J gene TRBJ2-3, with TRBD1 as a possible D gene (6 bases). Germline V gene lookup returns CDR1 SNHLY and CDR2 FYNNEI. V was shortened by 3 bases and J by 3 bases, with 10 bases between the two germline ends. The CDR3 has 14 amino acids. CDR3: CASSEGATTDTQYF. DNA of the CDR3: TGTGCCAGCAGTGAGGGGGCGACAACAGATACGCAGTATTTT.

The J gene is TRBJ1-5, the V gene TRBV11-2; D is undetermined. The germline V gene encodes CDR1 SGHAT and CDR2 FQNNGV. The V gene lost 3 bases and the J gene lost 4 bases, with 7 bases spanning the gap. The CDR3 covers 13 residues. The CDR3 loop reads CASSFEVNQPQHF. In nucleotides, the CDR3 is TGTGCCAGCAGCTTTGAGGTGAATCAGCCCCAGCATTTT.

The V call is TRBV5-5, the J call TRBJ2-7; 12 bases agree with TRBD2. The trim removed 6 bases at V and 0 bases at J, leaving 10 bases unmatched. The CDR3 has 17 amino acids. CDR1 SGHKS and CDR2 YYEKEE come from the germline V gene (reference sequence). The CDR3 nucleotides are TGTGCCAGCAACCAACTAGCGGGAGGCCTATCCTCCTACGAGCAGTACTTC. Amino acids: CASNQLAGGLSSYEQYF.

The genes are TRBV11-1 and TRBJ1-2; D remains unclear. The CDR3 runs to 14 residues. Germline CDR1 reads SGHAT; CDR2 reads FQDESV (reference sequence). V lost 7 bases, J lost 0 bases, and 12 bases lay in between. The DNA of the CDR3 is TGTGCCAGCACCATGGGAGCTCCTAACTATGGCTACACCTTC. Encoded protein: CASTMGAPNYGYTF. Complete variable domain (other parts from reference TRBV11-1 and TRBJ1-2): EAEVAQSPRYKITEKSQAVAFWCDPISGHATLYWYRQILGQGPELLVQFQDESVVDDSQLPKDRFSAERLKGVDSTLKIQPAELGDSAMYLCASTMGAPNYGYTFGSGTRLTVV.

The rearrangement links TRBV7-8 to TRBJ2-7; TRBD2 agrees at 7 bases. This CDR3 has 16 residues. Germline values: CDR1 SGHVS, CDR2 FQNEAQ. The ends lost 2 bases at V and 1 base at J; junction bases unmatched: 8. CDR3 residues: CASSLTASGASYEQYF. The CDR3 bases are TGTGCCAGCAGCTTAACGGCTAGCGGTGCATCCTACGAGCAGTACTTC.

The count of this clone is one. The chain couples TRBV6-5 to TRBJ2-1, with D possibly matching TRBD1 (5 bases). With 4 bases removed from V and 8 bases from J, the gap between germline ends came to 12 bases. CDR3 length equals 13 residues. Germline CDR1 MNHEY, CDR2 SVGAGI. The CDR3: CASSFLQGDEQFF. The CDR3 DNA reads TGTGCCAGCAGTTTCCTTCAGGGTGATGAGCAGTTCTTC.

The chain recombines TRBV18 with TRBJ2-6; the D is unclear. Trimming shortened V by 1 base and J by 4 bases, and 11 bases separated the two germline ends. Germline V CDR1 and CDR2: KGHSH, LQKENI. This CDR3 has 16 residues. CDR3 nucleotide sequence: TGTGCCAGCTCACCACTTTCCGGGTCCGGGGCCAACGTCCTGACTTTC. Amino acid sequence: CASSPLSGSGANVLTF.

J is TRBJ1-2 and V is TRBV6-5; possible D gene TRBD1, 6 bases. Germline V gene sequence: CDR1 MNHEY, CDR2 SVGAGI. The CDR3 runs to 15 residues. The V gene lost 3 bases and the J gene lost 4 bases, with 15 bases spanning the gap. This CDR3 is CASSYGGQLVYGYTF. The CDR3 DNA follows: TGTGCCAGCAGTTATGGGGGACAACTAGTCTATGGCTACACCTTC.

The chain couples TRBV5-4 to TRBJ1-1; D possibly corresponds to TRBD1 (5 bases). Germline values: CDR1 SGHNT, CDR2 YYREEE (reference sequence). The ends were cut back, 1 base at V and 5 bases at J, with 12 bases in the middle. The CDR3 sequence is 14 residues long. The CDR3 here is CASSLYAGRTEAFF. CDR3 nucleotide sequence: TGTGCCAGCAGCTTGTACGCAGGGCGTACTGAAGCTTTCTTT.

The chain carries TRBV4-3 and TRBJ1-1; no firm D call. The CDR3 sequence is 14 residues long. V lost 4 bases and J 0 bases, leaving 9 bases between the germline ends. Germline CDR1 reads LGHNA; CDR2 reads YSLEER. The CDR3 sequence: CASSRDLMNTEAFF. The CDR3 DNA is TGCGCCAGCAGCCGAGACCTAATGAACACTGAAGCTTTCTTT.

The genes are TRBV7-9 and TRBJ2-1, with 9 bases aligning to TRBD2. The CDR3 totals 18 residues. The germline gives CDR1 SEHNR, CDR2 FQNEAQ (reference sequence). The V gene end was trimmed by 5 bases and the J gene end by 0 bases; junction bases not matched to a gene: 11. The CDR3 protein is CASSPTSGRRSSYNEQFF. CDR3 DNA sequence: TGTGCCAGCAGCCCCACTAGCGGGCGGAGGAGCTCCTACAATGAGCAGTTCTTC.

The chain couples TRBV2 to TRBJ2-2; D might be TRBD1 (5 bases). The V gene lost 8 bases and the J gene lost 3 bases, with 7 bases spanning the gap. CDR3 length: 12 residues. Looked up from germline, CDR1 is SNHLY and CDR2 is FYNNEI. CDR3 in amino acids: CASGAYTGELFF. CDR3 sequence (DNA): TGTGCCAGCGGGGCGTACACCGGGGAGCTGTTTTTT. The full variable domain, rest sourced from reference TRBV2 and TRBJ2-2, is EPEVTQTPSHQVTQMGQEVILRCVPISNHLYFYWYRQILGQKVEFLVSFYNNEISEKSEIFDDQFSVERPDGSNFTLKIRSTKLEDSAMYFCASGAYTGELFFGEGSRLTVL.

The chain couples TRBV7-2 to TRBJ2-5; the match to TRBD1 covers 9 bases. The J segment lost 4 bases and the V segment lost 4 bases, leaving 4 bases of the junction unmatched. Germline CDR1 reads SGHTA; CDR2 reads FQGNSA. There are 14 residues in the CDR3. The CDR3 DNA reads as TGTGCCAGCAGCTACAGGGGGCTTAGAGAGACCCAGTACTTC. This codes for CASSYRGLRETQYF.

The chain couples TRBV11-2 to TRBJ2-7, with 8 positions matching TRBD1. The CDR3 spans 13 residues. Unmatched junction bases numbered 8, after V lost 7 bases and J lost 6 bases. The V gene's germline CDR1 is SGHAT and CDR2 FQNNGV. The CDR3 is CASTRDRSGEQYF. The CDR3 DNA is TGTGCCAGCACCCGGGACAGGTCTGGCGAGCAGTACTTC.